This T cell receptor (beta chain) came from a study of T cell repertoires in cytomegalovirus infection. Regarding this clonotype: What it binds is unknown.

Germline V gene sequence: CDR1 SGHTA, CDR2 FQGNSA. With 5 bases removed from V and 8 bases from J, the gap between germline ends came to 7 bases. This CDR3 spans 12 amino acids. TCRdb fed the reads into MiXCR, producing one record per CDR3 protein. The sample has approximately 590,000 distinct CDR3 sequences; 40% are singletons. This sequence originates from a human donor in good health (CMV status not recorded). Some clones in this sample may be carry-over from other donors' samples. The chain carries TRBV7-2 and TRBJ1-6; D remains ambiguous. The sequencing used cultured PBMCs, collected from culture after CMV antigen stimulation. The CDR3 DNA sequence: TGTGCCAGCAGCCCCGCGGATTCACCCCTCCACTTT. Amino acids: CASSPADSPLHF.